Sequencing of this T cell receptor (beta chain) was carried out in a study of blood T cell repertoires in COVID-19. Study-wide context: Sample material is recorded as cDNA or gDNA derived from T cells, B-cell-depleted T cells, or PBMCs.

Method: immunoSEQ multiplex PCR; TCRdb's copy keeps in-frame clones and lacks some. The sample contains over 65,000 clones, roughly nine tenths of which appear only once. This receptor was obtained from a human donor in a cohort sampled during active COVID-19. Sequencing was carried out using peripheral blood.

The CDR3 DNA reads as TGTGCCAGCAGCTTGACAGGGGAGGGCACTGAAGCTTTCTTT. It codes for CASSLTGEGTEAFF. The rearrangement links TRBV7-6 to TRBJ1-1, with 8 positions matching TRBD1. J lost 4 bases, V lost 3 bases, and 4 bases had no gene match. The V gene's germline CDR1 is SGHVS and CDR2 FNYEAQ. The CDR3 totals 14 residues.